This T cell receptor (beta chain) was retrieved from a study of blood T cell repertoires in COVID-19. As for the study in general: Some COVID-19 samples were acute and others convalescent; all came from the United States, Italy and Spain. Sample material is recorded as cDNA or gDNA derived from T cells, B-cell-depleted T cells, or PBMCs.

As handled by the study authors: Amplification of reference gene primers was used by the study to estimate nucleated cell counts. The method was immunoSEQ multiplex PCR; TCRdb's version includes in-frame clones alone and lacks a portion of them. V and J calls and clone size come straight from that table; D and trimming were deduced from the DNA. This table holds some 130,000 clones, 84% found once. V shed 4 bases and J 0 bases; nucleotides not matched to a gene: 11. The germline V gene encodes CDR1 MNHNS and CDR2 SASEGT. The CDR3 loop spans 19 amino acids. The rearrangement links TRBV6-1 to TRBJ2-6; 8 bases fit TRBD1. Sequencing used peripheral blood. This receptor was obtained from a human donor in a cohort sampled during active COVID-19. For the CDR3, the DNA is TGTGCCAGCAGTGCATTAACCGGGACAGGCCTCTCTGGGGCCAACGTCCTGACTTTC. Its protein product is CASSALTGTGLSGANVLTF.